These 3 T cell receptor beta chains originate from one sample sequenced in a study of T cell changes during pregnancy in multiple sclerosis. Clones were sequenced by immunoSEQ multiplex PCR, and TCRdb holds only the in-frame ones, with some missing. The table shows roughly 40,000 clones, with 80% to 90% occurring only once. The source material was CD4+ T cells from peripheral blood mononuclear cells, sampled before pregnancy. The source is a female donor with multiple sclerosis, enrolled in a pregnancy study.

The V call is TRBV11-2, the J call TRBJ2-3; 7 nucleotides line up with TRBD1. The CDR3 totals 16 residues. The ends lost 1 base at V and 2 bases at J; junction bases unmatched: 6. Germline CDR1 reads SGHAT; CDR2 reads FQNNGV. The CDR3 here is CASSLGTGAYTDTQYF. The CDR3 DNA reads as TGTGCCAGCAGCTTAGGCACAGGGGCTTACACAGATACGCAGTATTTT.

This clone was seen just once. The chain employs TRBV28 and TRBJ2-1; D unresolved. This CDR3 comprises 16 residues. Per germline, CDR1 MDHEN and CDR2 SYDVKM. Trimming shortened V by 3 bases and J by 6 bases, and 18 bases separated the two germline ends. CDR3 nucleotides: TGTGCCAGCAGTTTCCCTTCACCCCACCTAGGCAATGAGCAGTTCTTC. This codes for CASSFPSPHLGNEQFF.

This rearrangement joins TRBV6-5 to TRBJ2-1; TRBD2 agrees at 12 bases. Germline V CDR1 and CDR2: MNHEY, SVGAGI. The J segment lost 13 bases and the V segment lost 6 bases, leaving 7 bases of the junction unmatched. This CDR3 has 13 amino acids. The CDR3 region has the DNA TGTGCCAGCAGCCCGCTAGCGGGAGGGCCTCAGTTCTTC. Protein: CASSPLAGGPQFF.